Sequencing of this TCR beta chain was carried out in a study of cytomegalovirus exposure and HLA in healthy donors. On the study more broadly: From donors who were HLA-typed, an early data release held about 85 million unique TCRs.

V gave up 2 bases and J gave up 6 bases, with 8 bases separating them. Per the germline V gene, CDR1 is MNHNS and CDR2 is SASEGT. CDR3 length equals 14 residues. The PCR employed 60 Vbeta primers together with 13 Jbeta primers. Data came from immunoSEQ multiplex PCR; TCRdb stores just in-frame clones and leaves some out. In the table there are 170,000 or so clones, around 80% of which are singletons. The chain uses TRBV6-1 and TRBJ1-6; D is ambiguous. The sequence derives from a woman in her 30s in good health and CMV-seropositive. Sequenced input: PBMCs. DNA for the CDR3: TGTGCCAGCAGTGAATACGGAGCTAATTCACCCCTCCACTTT. Encoded protein: CASSEYGANSPLHF.